This T cell receptor (beta chain) was captured in a study of cytomegalovirus exposure and HLA in healthy donors. Trimming took 5 bases from V and 3 from J, leaving 17 bases between them. Germline values: CDR1 LNHDA, CDR2 SQIVND (reference sequence). The CDR3 extends over 16 amino acids. Amplification used 60 Vbeta primers and 13 Jbeta primers. TCRdb keeps only in-frame clones here, not all; method: immunoSEQ multiplex PCR. The repertoire holds around 140,000 clones, with around 90% as singletons. The clonotype originates from a woman aged 40 to 50 in good health and CMV-seronegative. V and J are TRBV19 and TRBJ1-5; D is unclear. Sequencing was carried out using PBMCs. The CDR3 DNA is TGTGCCAGTAGTCTCAGGTGGGAGGCGGCCAATCAGCCCCAGCATTTT. The encoded protein is CASSLRWEAANQPQHF. Full variable domain (rest looked up from reference TRBV19 and TRBJ1-5): DGGITQSPKYLFRKEGQNVTLSCEQNLNHDAMYWYRQDPGQGLRLIYYSQIVNDFQKGDIAEGYSVSREKKESFPLTVTSAQKNPTAFYLCASSLRWEAANQPQHFGDGTRLSIL.